The entry that follows covers one T cell receptor (beta chain) sequence. The read finishes 3 residues shy of the CDR3 end, and the germline J gene is used to complete it. The sample comes from a study of T cells in women clearing cervical HPV infection. Profiled with immunoSEQ multiplex PCR; TCRdb holds only in-frame clones, not every one. The table lists tens of thousands of clones. This CDR3 is built from 13 residues. Trimming left V 8 bases short and J 2 bases short, with 12 bases between. Germline CDR1 SGHAT, CDR2 FQNNGV. This clonotype was sampled from a woman between 18 and 70 years old with a cervical HPV16 infection that either progressed to CIN3+ or cleared (not recorded which). Sequenced input: blood buffy coat. The chain employs TRBV11-2 and TRBJ2-5, with D possibly TRBD1 on 7 matching bases. This CDR3 reads CASLTGRQETQYF. CDR3 bases read: TGTGCCAGCTTGACAGGGAGGCAAGAGACC.